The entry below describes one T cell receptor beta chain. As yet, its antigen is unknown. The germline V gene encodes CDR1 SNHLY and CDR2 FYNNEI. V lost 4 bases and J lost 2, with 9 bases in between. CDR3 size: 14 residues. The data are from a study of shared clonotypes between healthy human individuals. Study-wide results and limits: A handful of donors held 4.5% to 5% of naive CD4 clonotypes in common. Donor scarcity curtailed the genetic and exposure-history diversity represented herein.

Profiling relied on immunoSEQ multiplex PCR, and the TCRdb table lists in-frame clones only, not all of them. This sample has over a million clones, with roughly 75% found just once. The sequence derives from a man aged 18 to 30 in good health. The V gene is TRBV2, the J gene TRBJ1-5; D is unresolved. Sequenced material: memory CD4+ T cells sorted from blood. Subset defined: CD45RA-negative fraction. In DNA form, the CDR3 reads TGTGCCAGCAGTGGAGGGTCTGGCAATCAGCCCCAGCATTTT. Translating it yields CASSGGSGNQPQHF. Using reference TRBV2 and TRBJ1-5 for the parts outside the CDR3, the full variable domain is EPEVTQTPSHQVTQMGQEVILRCVPISNHLYFYWYRQILGQKVEFLVSFYNNEISEKSEIFDDQFSVERPDGSNFTLKIRSTKLEDSAMYFCASSGGSGNQPQHFGDGTRLSIL.